Included here is one T cell receptor beta chain sequence, with context. Relative to the germline gene, one junction end is altered; a read error may explain this. Germline V CDR1 and CDR2: SGHAT, FQNNGV. The CDR3 is made up of 15 amino acids. Production of TCR beta cDNA used roughly 0.55 ug total RNA together with a constant-region primer. Slightly modified ARM-PCR, run as three nested multiplex PCR rounds, produced the TCR beta libraries. For roughly 10 cycles apiece, the opening two PCR rounds ran with TRBV1-TRBV30 forward primers and a C-beta reverse primer. TCRdb itself ran the multiplex PCR reads through MiXCR, one entry per CDR3 protein. The sample lists tens of thousands of distinct CDR3 sequences; around 70% were seen once. Unsorted bulk tissue, about 19-32 mg of it, served as the source for co-extraction of RNA and DNA. The sample originates from a study of tumor-infiltrating lymphocytes in primary liver carcinoma.

The origin of this receptor is a man aged 35 to 55 with primary liver carcinoma and hepatitis B virus infection. Sequenced sample: liver tumor tissue from sampling region 1. Subset meaning: tumor region T1, superior pole. The rearrangement links TRBV11-2 to TRBJ2-7; D may be TRBD1 or TRBD2 (5 bases each). CDR3 loop: CASSLVGESSYEQHF. CDR3 DNA sequence: TGTGCCAGCAGCTTAGTGGGGGAGAGTTCCTACGAGCAGCACTTC.